This is a list of T cell receptor beta chains from one sample in a study of cytomegalovirus exposure and HLA in healthy donors. The repertoire was sequenced with immunoSEQ multiplex PCR; TCRdb's copy has only in-frame clones and lacks some. The profile shows some 69,000 clones, approximately 96% of them singletons. The sample consisted of PBMCs. Receptor source: a man between 18 and 29 years old in good health and CMV-seronegative. Each CDR3 is given with its conserved first and last residue. D genes are given only for firm matches. Rows give clone size only sometimes, using once, few, many, or a class for an expanded clone.

clone size: NA
J gene: TRBJ1-2
V gene: TRBV28
D gene: NA
CDR3 DNA: TGTGCCAGCAGTGCACAGGGCCTCTATGGCTACACCTTC
CDR3 protein: CASSAQGLYGYTF

clone size: once
J gene: TRBJ1-1
V gene: TRBV30
D gene: TRBD1
CDR3 DNA: TGTGCCTGGAGGCCCACCCTCAGGGGGCGCAGTAGGAACACTGAAGCTTTCTTT
CDR3 protein: CAWRPTLRGRSRNTEAFF

clone size: NA
J gene: TRBJ2-7
V gene: TRBV30
D gene: TRBD1
CDR3 DNA: TGTGCCTGGAGCTACTCCGGGACAGGGATTTACGAGCAGTACTTC
CDR3 protein: CAWSYSGTGIYEQYF

clone size: once
J gene: TRBJ1-2
V gene: TRBV30
D gene: NA
CDR3 DNA: TGTGCCTGGAGTGTATGGGAGGGACACTATGGCTACACCTTC
CDR3 protein: CAWSVWEGHYGYTF

clone size: NA
J gene: TRBJ2-5
V gene: TRBV9
D gene: TRBD1
CDR3 DNA: TGTGCCAGCAGCGACGGGACAGCCCAAGAGACCCAGTACTTC
CDR3 protein: CASSDGTAQETQYF

clone size: NA
J gene: TRBJ2-7
V gene: TRBV4-2
D gene: NA
CDR3 DNA: TGTGCCAGCAGCCAAGATCCGGACGGGACCTACGAGCAGTACTTC
CDR3 protein: CASSQDPDGTYEQYF

clone size: NA
J gene: TRBJ2-5
V gene: TRBV20-1
D gene: NA
CDR3 DNA: TGCAGCGGAGGTGCCGAAGAGACCCAGTACTTC
CDR3 protein: CSGGAEETQYF

clone size: NA
J gene: TRBJ1-2
V gene: TRBV28
D gene: NA
CDR3 DNA: TGTGCCAGCAGTTTAGCCTCCGGGACAAACTATGGCTACACCTTC
CDR3 protein: CASSLASGTNYGYTF

clone size: once
J gene: TRBJ1-1
V gene: TRBV18
D gene: NA
CDR3 DNA: TGTGCCAGCTCACCACAGTCCAGGGTTGACACTGAAGCTTTCTTT
CDR3 protein: CASSPQSRVDTEAFF

clone size: NA
J gene: TRBJ2-7
V gene: TRBV11-2
D gene: NA
CDR3 DNA: TGTGCCAGCAGCACGCGGACAGGGAGGGACCCCTACGAGCAGTACTTC
CDR3 protein: CASSTRTGRDPYEQYF

clone size: once
J gene: TRBJ2-7
V gene: TRBV6-5
D gene: NA
CDR3 DNA: TGTGCCAGCAGTCCGGACACTTTAAGGCAGTACTTC
CDR3 protein: CASSPDTLRQYF

clone size: NA
J gene: TRBJ2-2
V gene: TRBV4-1
D gene: NA
CDR3 DNA: TGCGCCAGCAGCCTCACTCCGTCCGGGGAGCTGTTTTTT
CDR3 protein: CASSLTPSGELFF

clone size: NA
J gene: TRBJ1-2
V gene: TRBV7-9
D gene: TRBD1
CDR3 DNA: TGTGCCAGCAGCTTTTCGGACAGGGGGTCCCATGGCTACACCTTC
CDR3 protein: CASSFSDRGSHGYTF

clone size: NA
J gene: TRBJ2-6
V gene: TRBV4-2
D gene: NA
CDR3 DNA: TGTGCCAGCAGCCAAGTCTTCGGAGGGAACTCTGGGGCCAACGTCCTGACTTTC
CDR3 protein: CASSQVFGGNSGANVLTF

clone size: NA
J gene: TRBJ2-3
V gene: TRBV10-1
D gene: TRBD2
CDR3 DNA: TGCGCCAGCAGTGCACTAGCGGAGAACACAGATACGCAGTATTTT
CDR3 protein: CASSALAENTDTQYF

clone size: NA
J gene: TRBJ1-1
V gene: TRBV6-1
D gene: NA
CDR3 DNA: TGTGCCAGCAGAGCAGGAGGCGAAGCTTTCTTT
CDR3 protein: CASRAGGEAFF

clone size: NA
J gene: TRBJ1-3
V gene: TRBV4-1
D gene: TRBD1
CDR3 DNA: TGCGCCAGCAGCCGATCCGACAGGGAAGCGTCTGGAAACACCATATATTTT
CDR3 protein: CASSRSDREASGNTIYF

clone size: once
J gene: TRBJ1-2
V gene: TRBV7-9
D gene: TRBD1
CDR3 DNA: TGTGCCGTTGGGGGACAGGGAGGCTATGGCTACACCTTC
CDR3 protein: CAVGGQGGYGYTF

clone size: NA
J gene: TRBJ2-7
V gene: TRBV11-2
D gene: NA
CDR3 DNA: TGTGCCAGCAGCCCCAGGTCGGAAGAGCAGTACTTC
CDR3 protein: CASSPRSEEQYF

clone size: NA
J gene: TRBJ1-1
V gene: TRBV25-1
D gene: NA
CDR3 DNA: TGTGCCAGCAGTGAATTAACAGGGACGGTTGAAGCTTTCTTT
CDR3 protein: CASSELTGTVEAFF

clone size: NA
J gene: TRBJ2-2
V gene: TRBV15
D gene: TRBD2
CDR3 DNA: TGTGCCACCGGACACCGGGGGGGAACGGGGGAGCTGTTTTTT
CDR3 protein: CATGHRGGTGELFF

clone size: NA
J gene: TRBJ2-1
V gene: TRBV25-1
D gene: TRBD1
CDR3 DNA: TGTGCCAGCAGTGTGACAGGGGGCATTAATGAGCAGTTCTTC
CDR3 protein: CASSVTGGINEQFF

clone size: NA
J gene: TRBJ1-1
V gene: TRBV18
D gene: NA
CDR3 DNA: TGTGCCAGCTCACCACAGTCAGGGAACACTGAAGCTTTCTTT
CDR3 protein: CASSPQSGNTEAFF

clone size: NA
J gene: TRBJ1-2
V gene: TRBV6-5
D gene: NA
CDR3 DNA: TGTGCCAGCAGTTATCGTCCAGATAACTATGGCTACACCTTC
CDR3 protein: CASSYRPDNYGYTF

clone size: NA
J gene: TRBJ2-2
V gene: TRBV27
D gene: TRBD2
CDR3 DNA: TGTGCCAGCAGTTCAACGTCTAGACTAGCGGGAGGTGGGAGGGCCGGGGAGCTGTTTTTT
CDR3 protein: CASSSTSRLAGGGRAGELFF

clone size: NA
J gene: TRBJ2-1
V gene: TRBV10-3
D gene: TRBD2
CDR3 DNA: TGTGCCATCACCGAGGGTTCTAGCGGGAGGTATGAGCAGTTCTTC
CDR3 protein: CAITEGSSGRYEQFF

clone size: NA
J gene: TRBJ1-5
V gene: TRBV5-8
D gene: TRBD1
CDR3 DNA: TGTGCCAGCAGCTATCGAGGAGGACAGGACTACAATCAGCCCCAGCATTTT
CDR3 protein: CASSYRGGQDYNQPQHF

clone size: NA
J gene: TRBJ1-2
V gene: TRBV7-9
D gene: NA
CDR3 DNA: TGTGCCAGCAGCTCCCCCTCGGGGTATGAAGCTAACTATGGCTACACCTTC
CDR3 protein: CASSSPSGYEANYGYTF

clone size: NA
J gene: TRBJ1-2
V gene: TRBV6-1
D gene: NA
CDR3 DNA: TGTGCCAGCAGTGAAGAGGCGGGTCTCTATGGCTACACCTTC
CDR3 protein: CASSEEAGLYGYTF

clone size: NA
J gene: TRBJ2-7
V gene: TRBV2
D gene: NA
CDR3 DNA: TGTGCCAGCGGTCGGGGGAGCTCCTACGAGCAGTACTTC
CDR3 protein: CASGRGSSYEQYF

clone size: NA
J gene: TRBJ2-2
V gene: TRBV9
D gene: NA
CDR3 DNA: TGTGCCAGCAGCGTATCAGACACCGGGGAGCTGTTTTTT
CDR3 protein: CASSVSDTGELFF

clone size: NA
J gene: TRBJ2-7
V gene: TRBV11-2
D gene: NA
CDR3 DNA: TGTGCCAGCAGCTTAGGTGGCAGGGCATCCTACGAGCAGTACTTC
CDR3 protein: CASSLGGRASYEQYF

clone size: NA
J gene: TRBJ2-1
V gene: TRBV4-2
D gene: TRBD1
CDR3 DNA: TGTGCCAGCCTCCCGGGACAGGGGGCTTACAATGAGCAGTTCTTC
CDR3 protein: CASLPGQGAYNEQFF

clone size: NA
J gene: TRBJ2-3
V gene: TRBV12-5
D gene: TRBD1
CDR3 DNA: TGTGCTAGTGCCGGACAGGGCACAGATACGCAGTATTTT
CDR3 protein: CASAGQGTDTQYF

clone size: NA
J gene: TRBJ2-3
V gene: TRBV10-1
D gene: NA
CDR3 DNA: TGCGCCAGCAGATCTATACCTAAGACAGTCGACACAGATACGCAGTATTTT
CDR3 protein: CASRSIPKTVDTDTQYF

clone size: NA
J gene: TRBJ2-5
V gene: TRBV7-9
D gene: TRBD1
CDR3 DNA: TGTGCCAGCAGTTCATCAGGGGGCTGGCAAGAGACCCAGTACTTC
CDR3 protein: CASSSSGGWQETQYF

clone size: NA
J gene: TRBJ1-2
V gene: TRBV6-5
D gene: TRBD1
CDR3 DNA: TGTGCCAGCAGCGACAGGGCGGGAGGCTACACCTTC
CDR3 protein: CASSDRAGGYTF

clone size: NA
J gene: TRBJ1-4
V gene: TRBV5-4
D gene: NA
CDR3 DNA: TGTGCCAGCAGCTTTCAGGGAAGAACTAATGAAAAACTGTTTTTT
CDR3 protein: CASSFQGRTNEKLFF

clone size: NA
J gene: TRBJ2-6
V gene: TRBV19
D gene: NA
CDR3 DNA: TGTGCCAGTAGTATTGCACGGTTCTCTGGGGCCAACGTCCTGACTTTC
CDR3 protein: CASSIARFSGANVLTF

clone size: NA
J gene: TRBJ2-1
V gene: TRBV2
D gene: TRBD1
CDR3 DNA: TGTGCCAGCAGCCTCCGGGACAGGGGGCTGGATAGTAATGAGCAGTTCTTC
CDR3 protein: CASSLRDRGLDSNEQFF

clone size: once
J gene: TRBJ2-7
V gene: TRBV10-3
D gene: TRBD1
CDR3 DNA: TGTGCCATCAGCGGGACAGGGGGAAATAACCTACCTATCTCCTACGAGCAGTACTTC
CDR3 protein: CAISGTGGNNLPISYEQYF

clone size: NA
J gene: TRBJ2-6
V gene: TRBV4-1
D gene: NA
CDR3 DNA: TGCGCCAGCAGTACAGGATACGACTCTGGGGCCAACGTCCTGACTTTC
CDR3 protein: CASSTGYDSGANVLTF

clone size: NA
J gene: TRBJ1-5
V gene: TRBV5-4
D gene: NA
CDR3 DNA: TGTGCCAGCAGCTTGGGAGGGTACGGCAATCAGCCCCAGCATTTT
CDR3 protein: CASSLGGYGNQPQHF

clone size: NA
J gene: TRBJ2-1
V gene: TRBV7-9
D gene: NA
CDR3 DNA: TGTGCCAGCAGCTTTTCTGACTTGGGTGGTGAGCAGTTCTTC
CDR3 protein: CASSFSDLGGEQFF

clone size: NA
J gene: TRBJ1-1
V gene: TRBV6-5
D gene: TRBD1
CDR3 DNA: TGTGCCAGCAGTTACGACAGGGGTGGAACTGAAGCTTTCTTT
CDR3 protein: CASSYDRGGTEAFF

clone size: NA
J gene: TRBJ1-2
V gene: TRBV28
D gene: NA
CDR3 DNA: TGTGCCAGCAGTTTCAGGGACTCCTTCTATGGCTACACCTTC
CDR3 protein: CASSFRDSFYGYTF

clone size: NA
J gene: TRBJ2-6
V gene: TRBV4-2
D gene: NA
CDR3 DNA: TGTGCCAGCAGCCCAGACCGGGGCTCTGGGGCCAACGTCCTGACTTTC
CDR3 protein: CASSPDRGSGANVLTF

clone size: NA
J gene: TRBJ2-1
V gene: TRBV5-1
D gene: TRBD2
CDR3 DNA: TGCGCCAGCAGCTTCATAGCGGGAGGGCCTAAGTTCTTC
CDR3 protein: CASSFIAGGPKFF

clone size: once
J gene: TRBJ2-5
V gene: TRBV13
D gene: NA
CDR3 DNA: TGTGCCAGCAGCTCGAATACAGGGAAAGAGACCCAGTACTTC
CDR3 protein: CASSSNTGKETQYF

clone size: NA
J gene: TRBJ1-2
V gene: TRBV7-9
D gene: TRBD1
CDR3 DNA: TGTGCCAGCAGCCAGCATAGAGGGACAGGGGAGGGCTACACCTTC
CDR3 protein: CASSQHRGTGEGYTF